This T cell receptor beta chain was sequenced during a study of CD8 T cells in ankylosing spondylitis. General observations from the study: Significant enrichment of disease-linked clones was reportedly seen in matched ankylosing spondylitis synovial fluid. Prior literature has documented some motif variants in synovial fluid and blood from reactive arthritis. Among TCR beta sequences, a motif of roughly 8 highly homologous variants appeared characteristic of ankylosing spondylitis blood.

The CDR3 extends over 17 amino acids. The germline CDR1 and CDR2 sequences are SGHTA and FQGNSA. V dropped 2 bases and J dropped 2; count of bases not matched to a gene: 7. This clonotype was seen only a few times. Its cognate antigen is unknown. Using its own MiXCR run on the 5' RACE reads, TCRdb lists one record per CDR3 protein. The sample shows about 500,000 distinct CDR3 sequences, about 12% of them seen only once. The chain is built from TRBV7-2 and TRBJ2-7; 12 positions agree with TRBD2. The sequenced sample consisted of blood, either unsorted or a sorted T cell fraction (not recorded which). The source is a male donor with ankylosing spondylitis. The CDR3 loop reads CASSLRLAGEMTYEQYF. The DNA of the CDR3 is TGTGCCAGCAGCTTAAGACTAGCGGGAGAAATGACCTACGAGCAGTACTTC.